What follows are 25 T cell receptor beta chains derived from one specimen sequenced in a study of blood T cell repertoires in COVID-19. The data were produced by immunoSEQ multiplex PCR, yet TCRdb's version contains in-frame clones alone and is incomplete. This sample has around 270,000 clones, with 65% to 85% found just once. The sequenced sample consisted of peripheral blood. The origin of the receptors is a woman aged 40-49 years who had recovered from COVID-19.

V gene TRBV11-3 combines with J gene TRBJ2-5, with D perhaps TRBD2 (5 bases). In germline, CDR1 is SGHNT, CDR2 YENEEA. Trimming took off 3 bases at V and 3 bases at J, with 5 bases between the two ends. The CDR3 covers 12 residues. The chain's CDR3 is CASSFGEETQYF. In DNA, the CDR3 is TGTGCCAGCAGCTTCGGGGAAGAGACCCAGTACTTC.

The chain has TRBV4-1 and TRBJ1-4, with D uncertain. This CDR3 comprises 16 residues. The V gene lost 1 base and the J gene lost 5 bases, with 14 bases spanning the gap. Germline-derived CDR1 and CDR2 are MGHRA and YSYEKL. CDR3 nucleotides: TGCGCCAGCAGCCAAGGAGGTGTTGGATGGAATGAAAAACTGTTTTTT. As protein: CASSQGGVGWNEKLFF.

The chain employs TRBV5-1 and TRBJ2-1; 11 bases fit TRBD2. The CDR3 sequence is 15 residues long. Trimming took 1 base from V and 8 from J; bases not matched to a gene: 5. The germline V gene encodes CDR1 SGHRS and CDR2 YFSETQ. CDR3 nucleotide sequence: TGCGCCAGCAGCTTGTATAGCGGGGGGGCCGATGAGCAGTTCTTC. It encodes CASSLYSGGADEQFF.

CDR3 in amino acids: CATSDPLGANVLTF. The CDR3 bases are TGTGCCACCAGTGATCCTTTGGGGGCCAACGTCCTGACTTTC. The chain uses TRBV24-1 and TRBJ2-6; D gene uncertain. The CDR3 consists of 14 residues. Germline V gene lookup returns CDR1 KGHDR and CDR2 SFDVKD. V lost 3 bases and J lost 4, with 6 bases in between.

V gene TRBV7-2 combines with J gene TRBJ2-2, with 7 positions matching TRBD1. V gave up 1 base and J gave up 6 bases; unmatched junction bases: 8. The CDR3 consists of 16 residues. Germline lookup yields CDR1 SGHTA and CDR2 FQGNSA. The CDR3 reads CASSLGHRGLAGELFF. DNA for the CDR3: TGTGCCAGCAGCTTAGGTCACAGGGGTCTAGCCGGGGAGCTGTTTTTT.

The CDR3 DNA follows: TGCGCCAGCAGCCAGGCTGACAGGAGAGTCTACGAGCAGTACTTC. The encoded protein is CASSQADRRVYEQYF. The chain recombines TRBV4-1 with TRBJ2-7; possible D gene TRBD1, 6 bases. The germline V gene encodes CDR1 MGHRA and CDR2 YSYEKL. With 3 bases removed from V and 3 bases from J, the gap between germline ends came to 15 bases. This CDR3 is 15 amino acids long.

The gene calls are TRBV27 and TRBJ2-7, with 11 bases fitting TRBD1. This CDR3 spans 14 amino acids. Germline loops: CDR1 MNHEY, CDR2 SMNVEV (reference sequence). The V gene end was trimmed by 4 bases and the J gene end by 7 bases; junction bases not matched to a gene: 6. The CDR3 region is CASSSDRGLYEQYF. The CDR3 bases are TGTGCCAGCAGTTCGGACAGGGGGCTTTATGAGCAGTACTTC.

The rearrangement joins TRBV23-1 to TRBJ1-2, with D possibly TRBD1 on 5 matching bases. TRBV23-1 is an ORF for which the function is uncertain. CDR3 size: 13 residues. The V and J ends lost 5 bases and 2 bases respectively, with 9 bases between them. CDR3 region: CASSYDSNYGYTF. CDR3 in DNA: TGCGCCAGCAGTTATGACAGCAACTATGGCTACACCTTC.

This chain connects TRBV18 to TRBJ2-1, with D maybe TRBD2 (6 bases). V lost 0 bases and J lost 13, with 10 bases in between. Germline-derived CDR1 and CDR2 are KGHSH and LQKENI. The CDR3 is 12 amino acids. The CDR3 loop is CASSPPGGLQFF. The CDR3 DNA reads as TGTGCCAGCTCACCACCCGGGGGTCTCCAGTTCTTC.

The V call is TRBV5-1, the J call TRBJ2-7; 7 bases fit TRBD1. Germline V CDR1 and CDR2: SGHRS, YFSETQ. V lost 6 bases to trimming and J lost 0 bases; unmatched junction nucleotides: 6. There are 14 residues in the CDR3. The chain's CDR3 is CASTWDSTSYEQYF. DNA for the CDR3: TGCGCCAGCACGTGGGACAGTACCTCCTACGAGCAGTACTTC.

This clone was picked up many times. One end of the junction fails to match germline, which may point to a read error. This chain joins TRBV2 and TRBJ2-1, with D perhaps TRBD1 (5 bases). The germline V gene has CDR1 SNHLY and CDR2 FYNNEI. The length of the CDR3 is 13 residues. This CDR3 reads CASSEGKKGFRLF. The CDR3 nucleotides read TGTGCCAGCAGTGAGGGGAAGAAGGGGTTTAGGCTCTTC.

This rearrangement joins TRBV5-4 to TRBJ2-2; the D gene is possibly TRBD1 (6 bases). V lost 2 bases, J lost 5 bases, and 10 bases lay in between. Germline loops: CDR1 SGHNT, CDR2 YYREEE (reference sequence). The CDR3 spans 14 residues. The DNA for the CDR3 is TGTGCCAGCAGCTTACCCACAGGGACCGGGGAGCTGTTTTTT. This sequence encodes CASSLPTGTGELFF.

This chain joins TRBV6-5 and TRBJ1-4; no firm D call. CDR3 length: 14 amino acids. Germline lookup yields CDR1 MNHEY and CDR2 SVGAGI. The V and J ends lost 0 bases and 5 bases respectively, with 7 bases between them. CDR3 in amino acids: CASSYSAVNEKLFF. The CDR3 DNA reads as TGTGCCAGCAGTTACTCTGCGGTGAATGAAAAACTGTTTTTT.

V and J are TRBV6-6 and TRBJ2-7, with 12 bases fitting TRBD1. V lost 8 bases and J lost 7; bases outside the gene matches: 9. The CDR3 is made up of 14 amino acids. CDR1 and CDR2 (germline): MNHNY, SVGAGI (reference sequence). The CDR3 nucleotides read TGTGCCAGCCGGGGACAGGGGGCTTCGAGAGAGCAGTACTTC. Its translation: CASRGQGASREQYF.

V usage is TRBV6-1 and J usage is TRBJ2-7, with D possibly TRBD1 on 5 matching bases. The germline V gene encodes CDR1 MNHNS and CDR2 SASEGT. This CDR3 contains 16 residues. Trimming took off 3 bases at V and 0 bases at J, with 15 bases between the two ends. The CDR3 loop is CASSDGRQLSSYEQYF. In DNA, the CDR3 is TGTGCCAGCAGTGACGGAAGACAGCTTAGCTCCTACGAGCAGTACTTC.

The chain is built from TRBV5-1 and TRBJ2-1; weak D call: TRBD1 (6 bases). This CDR3 spans 17 amino acids. Trimming shortened V by 3 bases and J by 7 bases, and 23 bases separated the two germline ends. Per germline, CDR1 SGHRS and CDR2 YFSETQ. The DNA for the CDR3 is TGCGCCAGCAGCTATGGGGCTGGGGCAGGGGTTGATAATGAGCAGTTCTTC. Its translation: CASSYGAGAGVDNEQFF.

The chain links TRBV7-2 to TRBJ2-5, with 8 positions matching TRBD2. Germline V gene data show CDR1 as SGHTA and CDR2 as FQGNSA. The V segment lost 1 base and the J segment 5 bases; nucleotides outside the gene matches: 9. The CDR3 extends over 16 amino acids. CDR3 amino acids: CASSLGTSRGMETQYF. The CDR3 nucleotides are TGTGCCAGCAGCTTAGGGACTAGCCGAGGAATGGAGACCCAGTACTTC. The full variable domain, with the rest looked up from reference TRBV7-2 and TRBJ2-5, is GAGVSQSPSNKVTEKGKDVELRCDPISGHTALYWYRQSLGQGLEFLIYFQGNSAPDKSGLPSDRFSAERTGGSVSTLTIQRTQQEDSAVYLCASSLGTSRGMETQYFGPGTRLLVL.

The V and J genes are TRBV19 and TRBJ1-2; maybe TRBD1 (5 bases). The CDR3 runs to 15 residues. CDR1 is LNHDA, CDR2 SQIVND, per germline (reference sequence). The ends were cut back, 1 base at V and 4 bases at J, with 13 bases in the middle. DNA for the CDR3: TGTGCCAGTAGTATAGGCACAGGTCCAAGCTATGGCTACACCTTC. The encoded protein is CASSIGTGPSYGYTF.

The chain has TRBV5-1 and TRBJ2-7; 16 bases agree with TRBD2. With V trimmed by 4 bases and J by 4 bases, 2 bases remained unmatched. The length of the CDR3 is 15 residues. Germline CDR1 reads SGHRS; CDR2 reads YFSETQ. The CDR3 reads CASSVGLAGGYEQYF. CDR3 sequence (DNA): TGCGCCAGCAGCGTGGGACTAGCGGGGGGGTACGAGCAGTACTTC.

Written as DNA, the CDR3 is TGTGCCAGCAGCTCCCCGACAGGTATGAGGAATGAGCAGTTCTTC. This encodes CASSSPTGMRNEQFF. V and J are TRBV28 and TRBJ2-1, with D maybe TRBD1 (6 bases). Germline CDR1 is MDHEN and CDR2 is SYDVKM. CDR3 length: 15 residues. V was cut by 6 bases and J by 7 bases, with 19 bases left in between.

CDR3 loop: CASSQQTGGGEQYF. The CDR3 coding sequence is TGCGCCAGCAGCCAACAGACAGGGGGTGGCGAGCAGTACTTC. The chain joins TRBV4-1 to TRBJ2-7; TRBD1 matches 9 bases. The CDR3 totals 14 residues. Germline V gives CDR1 MGHRA, CDR2 YSYEKL. V lost 2 bases, J lost 6 bases, and 5 bases stayed unmatched.

Only a few counts were recorded for this clone. This CDR3 is CASSPDRGRVSPLHF. The CDR3 region has the DNA TGTGCCAGCAGTCCGGACAGGGGAAGGGTTTCACCCCTCCACTTT. V usage is TRBV2 and J usage is TRBJ1-6; TRBD1 matches 9 bases. J gave up 9 bases and V 5 bases, and 8 bases lay outside the gene matches. This CDR3 is built from 15 residues. The germline CDR1 and CDR2 sequences are SNHLY and FYNNEI. Variable domain in full (rest from reference TRBV2 and TRBJ1-6): EPEVTQTPSHQVTQMGQEVILRCVPISNHLYFYWYRQILGQKVEFLVSFYNNEISEKSEIFDDQFSVERPDGSNFTLKIRSTKLEDSAMYFCASSPDRGRVSPLHFGNGTRLTVT.

This clone was detected only a few times. The chain employs TRBV11-2 and TRBJ2-3, with D uncertain. The CDR3 loop spans 13 amino acids. The V gene's germline CDR1 is SGHAT and CDR2 FQNNGV. The V and J ends lost 1 base and 6 bases respectively, with 8 bases between them. The CDR3 DNA follows: TGTGCCAGCAGCTTAGCCCAGGCGGATACGCAGTATTTT. It encodes CASSLAQADTQYF.

This clone was observed once. The chain joins TRBV7-9 to TRBJ2-2; 7 bases map to TRBD1. V lost 5 bases and J lost 6; bases outside the gene matches: 15. This CDR3 comprises 17 residues. Germline lookup yields CDR1 SEHNR and CDR2 FQNEAQ (reference sequence). CDR3 bases: TGTGCCAGCAGCACCTCCCGAGGGTTACAGGGGTCCGGGGAGCTGTTTTTT. It encodes CASSTSRGLQGSGELFF.

The rearrangement links TRBV18 to TRBJ2-1, with TRBD2 identical over 8 bases. CDR1 KGHSH and CDR2 LQKENI come from the germline V gene. Unmatched junction bases numbered 11, after V lost 3 bases and J lost 7 bases. This CDR3 is 16 amino acids long. CDR3 loop: CASSPRGGDWINEQFF. The DNA of the CDR3 is TGTGCCAGCTCACCTCGGGGGGGCGATTGGATTAATGAGCAGTTCTTC.